The 3 T cell receptor beta chains presented below share a single source sample, sequenced in a study of graft-versus-host responses after intestinal transplantation. Their specific antigens are unknown. Data came from immunoSEQ multiplex PCR; TCRdb stores just in-frame clones and leaves some out. Altogether around 100,000 clones are present, around 92% being singletons, with the ten largest covering under 1.5%. The specimen was unstimulated CD8+ T cells sorted from spleen or lymph node cells, collected before transplant. The origin of the receptors is a human donor who was the organ donor for an intestinal transplant.

The rearrangement uses TRBV7-9 and TRBJ2-7; perhaps TRBD2 as D (6 bases). With 4 bases removed from V and 3 bases from J, the gap between germline ends came to 7 bases. The CDR3 covers 12 residues. Germline V gene sequence: CDR1 SEHNR, CDR2 FQNEAQ (reference sequence). The DNA of the CDR3 is TGTGCCAGCAGCTCGGGGGTCTACGAGCAGTACTTC. It yields the protein CASSSGVYEQYF.

CDR3 protein: CASSPSLVAPGQGKRSPLHF. CDR3 in DNA: TGTGCCAGCAGCCCTTCCCTAGTGGCCCCGGGACAGGGTAAGAGGTCACCCCTCCACTTT. The rearrangement uses TRBV9 and TRBJ1-6; TRBD1 matches 9 bases. The CDR3 is 20 residues long. Trimming removed 4 bases from V and 10 bases from J; junction bases left unmatched: 24. Germline V gene lookup returns CDR1 SGDLS and CDR2 YYNGEE.

This chain links TRBV2 with TRBJ1-4, with 10 bases that match TRBD1. J gave up 5 bases and V 6 bases, and 6 bases lay outside the gene matches. This CDR3 is built from 15 residues. Germline CDR1 SNHLY, CDR2 FYNNEI. The CDR3 coding sequence is TGTGCCAGCAGGAGACAGGGGGCCAAAAATGAAAAACTGTTTTTT. It specifies CASRRQGAKNEKLFF.